These T cell receptor beta chains were read from a single sample in a study of beta chain features in type 1 diabetes. Using immunoSEQ multiplex PCR, the repertoire was profiled, and TCRdb retains in-frame clones only, with some absent. Of over 150,000 clones listed, under 9.5% are singletons. Sequenced material: central memory CD4+ T cells from blood. The receptors were sampled from a man aged 18 to 30 with type 1 diabetes. Each CDR3 is given with its conserved first and last residue. D genes are given only for firm matches. Where a row states a size, it is once, few, many or the class of an expanded clone; other rows omit it.

d_gene,abundance,len,v_gene,j_gene,CDR3aa,CDR3nt
.,.,14,TRBV2,TRBJ2-3,CASSDEGSTDTQYF,TGTGCCAGCAGTGATGAGGGAAGCACAGATACGCAGTATTTT
TRBD1,few,15,TRBV18,TRBJ2-3,CASSPGTGGMYTQYF,TGTGCCAGCTCACCCGGGACAGGGGGCATGTATACGCAGTATTTT
.,.,14,TRBV6-5,TRBJ2-1,CASSLGGGGNEQFF,TGTGCCAGCAGTTTGGGGGGAGGGGGCAATGAGCAGTTCTTC
.,few,12,TRBV28,TRBJ2-7,CASSPNGSGKYF,TGTGCCAGCAGCCCTAACGGGTCAGGGAAGTACTTC
.,few,15,TRBV4-2,TRBJ2-1,CASSQVRGMAGEQFF,TGTGCCAGCAGCCAAGTGAGAGGTATGGCTGGTGAGCAGTTCTTC
TRBD2,few,17,TRBV11-2,TRBJ2-5,CASSRRRGLAGQETQYF,TGTGCCAGCAGCAGGCGCCGGGGACTAGCGGGACAAGAGACCCAGTACTTC
.,.,11,TRBV27,TRBJ1-1,CASRRNTEAFF,TGTGCCAGCAGGAGGAACACTGAAGCTTTCTTT
TRBD2,.,14,TRBV14,TRBJ2-7,CASSLTWTSYEQYF,TGTGCCAGCAGCCTGACATGGACTAGCTACGAGCAGTACTTC
.,few,18,TRBV23-1,TRBJ2-3,CASSSKWGVNPSTDTQYF,TGCGCCAGCAGTTCGAAATGGGGGGTTAATCCTAGCACAGATACGCAGTATTTT
.,many,13,TRBV4-2,TRBJ2-5,CATSPGNQETQYF,TGTGCCACTAGTCCCGGGAATCAAGAGACCCAGTACTTC
.,few,14,TRBV28,TRBJ2-2,CASSMAWNTGELFF,TGTGCCAGCAGTATGGCCTGGAACACCGGGGAGCTGTTTTTT
.,few,15,TRBV4-3,TRBJ2-2,CASSQGLAGIWELFF,TGCGCCAGCAGCCAAGGCCTCGCGGGTATTTGGGAGCTGTTTTTT
.,few,12,TRBV30,TRBJ1-4,CAWSPLRGKLFF,TGTGCCTGGAGTCCCCTTAGAGGAAAACTGTTTTTT
.,few,12,TRBV7-9,TRBJ2-3,CASSPPISTQYF,TGTGCCAGCAGCCCACCAATCAGTACGCAGTATTTT
TRBD1,few,13,TRBV2,TRBJ2-4,CASRGTGGDIQYF,TGTGCCAGCAGGGGGACAGGCGGGGACATTCAGTACTTC
.,few,16,TRBV18,TRBJ2-5,CASSRLTRDTRETQYF,TGTGCCAGCTCCCGTCTCACCCGGGATACAAGGGAGACCCAGTACTTC
.,.,17,TRBV30,TRBJ1-2,CAWSGPPSGTLNYGYTF,TGTGCCTGGAGCGGTCCCCCTTCCGGTACTCTTAACTATGGCTACACCTTC
.,few,15,TRBV11-3,TRBJ2-1,CASSLRRGIDNEQFF,TGTGCCAGCAGCTTACGAAGGGGGATAGACAATGAGCAGTTCTTC
.,.,13,TRBV7-2,TRBJ2-7,CASLPGQSYEQYF,TGTGCCAGTTTACCGGGACAATCCTACGAGCAGTACTTC
TRBD2,.,18,TRBV5-1,TRBJ2-5,CASSLMRLGLADQETQYF,TGCGCCAGCAGCTTGATGCGGTTAGGGCTAGCGGACCAAGAGACCCAGTACTTC
.,few,13,TRBV6-5,TRBJ1-3,CASSYSSGNTIYF,TGTGCCAGCAGTTACTCCTCCGGTAACACCATATATTTT
TRBD1,.,14,TRBV28,TRBJ1-1,CASSLTGLNTEAFF,TGTGCCAGCAGTTTGACAGGGTTGAACACTGAAGCTTTCTTT
.,few,13,TRBV11-2,TRBJ2-5,CASSRGSQETQYF,TGTGCCAGCAGCCGAGGTAGTCAAGAGACCCAGTACTTC
.,.,11,TRBV6-6,TRBJ2-7,CASSNAYEQYF,TGTGCCAGCAGCAATGCCTACGAGCAGTACTTC
TRBD1,.,15,TRBV6-1,TRBJ2-7,CATGWGGQGGYEQYF,TGTGCCACCGGCTGGGGAGGACAGGGAGGTTACGAGCAGTACTTC
TRBD1,.,13,TRBV4-1,TRBJ1-1,CASSLGTGTKTFF,TGCGCCAGCAGCCTTGGGACAGGGACTAAAACTTTCTTT
.,.,15,TRBV28,TRBJ1-1,CASSAPRGMNTEAFF,TGTGCCAGCAGTGCTCCCAGGGGAATGAACACTGAAGCTTTCTTT
TRBD1,.,16,TRBV5-5,TRBJ2-5,CASSESGTAGQETQYF,TGTGCCAGCAGCGAGTCCGGGACAGCAGGCCAAGAGACCCAGTACTTC
TRBD1,.,15,TRBV28,TRBJ1-6,CASSSPGQGYSPLHF,TGTGCCAGCAGTTCACCGGGACAGGGTTATTCACCCCTCCACTTT
.,few,17,TRBV7-8,TRBJ1-2,CASSWPLGRGANYGYTF,TGTGCCAGCAGCTGGCCGTTGGGCAGGGGAGCTAACTATGGCTACACCTTC
TRBD1,.,15,TRBV23-1,TRBJ2-7,CASSRQDRGNYEQYF,TGCGCCAGCAGTCGCCAGGACAGGGGAAACTACGAGCAGTACTTC
TRBD1,few,14,TRBV2,TRBJ2-7,CASNSGQGAYEQYF,TGTGCCAGCAATTCGGGACAGGGGGCCTACGAGCAGTACTTC
TRBD2,few,15,TRBV4-1,TRBJ2-1,CASSQDTSGGASQFF,TGCGCCAGCAGCCAAGATACTAGCGGGGGGGCCTCGCAGTTCTTC
TRBD1,few,16,TRBV5-1,TRBJ2-7,CASSRAGQGYSYEQYF,TGCGCCAGCAGCCGGGCGGGACAGGGGTACTCCTACGAGCAGTACTTC
.,few,14,TRBV30,TRBJ2-3,CAWSTGLLTDTQYF,TGTGCCTGGAGTACAGGTTTACTCACAGATACGCAGTATTTT
TRBD2,.,16,TRBV7-9,TRBJ2-7,CASSRERTSGAYEQYF,TGTGCCAGCAGCAGGGAACGGACTAGCGGGGCCTACGAGCAGTACTTC
.,many,15,TRBV28,TRBJ1-1,CASSLSDPSNTEAFF,TGTGCCAGCAGTTTAAGTGATCCTAGTAACACTGAAGCTTTCTTT
.,.,17,TRBV5-1,TRBJ2-1,CASSQGELGLEGGEQFF,TGCGCCAGCAGCCAAGGAGAACTGGGACTGGAAGGCGGGGAGCAGTTCTTC
.,many,13,TRBV25-1,TRBJ2-5,CASSEGARETQYF,TGTGCCAGCAGTGAGGGGGCAAGGGAGACCCAGTACTTC
.,few,13,TRBV29-1,TRBJ1-3,CSVGASVGNTIYF,TGCAGCGTTGGGGCCTCTGTGGGAAACACCATATATTTT
TRBD1,few,12,TRBV29-1,TRBJ2-7,CSVLGQSYEQYF,TGCAGCGTTCTGGGACAGTCCTACGAGCAGTACTTC
.,.,15,TRBV7-2,TRBJ2-2,CASSLMSTTTGELFF,TGTGCCAGCAGCTTAATGTCGACAACTACCGGGGAGCTGTTTTTT
.,.,15,TRBV15,TRBJ2-1,CATSNDHSPYNEQFF,TGTGCCACCAGTAACGACCACAGCCCCTACAATGAGCAGTTCTTC
.,few,15,TRBV10-3,TRBJ2-3,CAISESLRATDTQYF,TGTGCCATCAGTGAGTCGTTGCGAGCCACAGATACGCAGTATTTT
.,.,14,TRBV7-2,TRBJ1-5,CASSLGSPGQPQHF,TGTGCCAGCAGCTTGGGCTCCCCCGGTCAGCCCCAGCATTTT
TRBD2,.,15,TRBV7-2,TRBJ2-1,CASSLTSGGAHEQFF,TGTGCCAGCAGCCTGACTAGCGGGGGGGCTCATGAGCAGTTCTTC
TRBD1,.,14,TRBV7-2,TRBJ1-1,CASSLEGAWTEAFF,TGTGCCAGCTCCCTTGAGGGGGCGTGGACTGAAGCTTTCTTT
.,.,14,TRBV5-1,TRBJ2-3,CASSPRLFTDTQYF,TGCGCCAGCAGCCCTAGACTATTCACAGATACGCAGTATTTT
.,few,13,TRBV9,TRBJ2-5,CASSLSGGETQYF,TGTGCCAGCAGCCTTAGCGGTGGGGAGACCCAGTACTTC
.,many,18,TRBV4-1,TRBJ1-4,CASSQGWGGGKENEKLFF,TGCGCCAGCAGCCAAGGCTGGGGGGGCGGGAAAGAAAATGAAAAACTGTTTTTT
TRBD1,.,16,TRBV11-2,TRBJ2-3,CASSPIRGQRSDTQYF,TGTGCCAGCAGCCCTATCAGGGGGCAGCGATCAGATACGCAGTATTTT
TRBD2,.,16,TRBV5-1,TRBJ2-1,CASSPSGGVPYNEQFF,TGCGCCAGCAGCCCCAGCGGGGGGGTTCCCTACAATGAGCAGTTCTTC
.,few,15,TRBV28,TRBJ1-2,CASSLHSRGNYGYTF,TGTGCCAGCAGTTTACACTCCAGGGGAAACTATGGCTACACCTTC
.,few,15,TRBV7-9,TRBJ2-1,CASSQRRFQYNEQFF,TGTGCCAGCAGTCAACGCAGGTTCCAATACAATGAGCAGTTCTTC
TRBD1,.,14,TRBV10-3,TRBJ1-2,CAISGGQGRYGYTF,TGTGCCATCAGTGGGGGACAGGGAAGGTATGGCTACACCTTC
TRBD1,.,17,TRBV5-1,TRBJ2-3,CASSAKPSGQSTDTQYF,TGCGCCAGCAGCGCTAAGCCCTCGGGACAGAGCACAGATACGCAGTATTTT
.,.,15,TRBV30,TRBJ1-4,CAWSASGSYREKLFF,TGTGCCTGGAGTGCCTCCGGGTCCTATAGGGAAAAACTGTTTTTT
.,many,14,TRBV29-1,TRBJ1-6,CSARSDALNSPLHF,TGCAGCGCACGGAGTGATGCGTTGAATTCACCCCTCCACTTT